This T cell receptor (beta chain) derives from a study of T cells after yellow fever vaccination (dated by TCRdb to between 2018 and 2021). Looking at the study overall: The SMART-Seq v4 Ultra Low Input RNA kit was used to prepare libraries from fractions with low cell numbers. Blood samples were taken at several timepoints before and after primary and secondary immunization, and bulk PBMC replicates and cell subsets were isolated. Two healthy male donors, one aged 18 to 29 and one aged 30 to 40 years, made up the cohort. To follow T-cell clones before and after both primary and booster YFV17D yellow fever vaccination, bulk TCR alpha and beta repertoires underwent longitudinal sequencing. The paper's findings and limits, for the study overall: Computational filtering was needed because FACS-sorted repertoires could contain abundant contaminating clonotypes from the bulk population. A small share of clonotypes occurred in both CD4 and CD8 compartments, likely arising from convergent recombination. Because only a couple of donors were included in the study, the extent to which the findings can be generalized is limited. After the booster, most clones that had expanded after primary vaccination were detected again (about 95% of CD4 and around nine tenths of CD8), suggesting broad maintenance of memory. The secondary T-cell response was weaker than the primary response but faster, peaking on day 5 instead of day 15.

The label giving this sample's treatment or condition can be read as: live attenuated yellow fever vaccine strain. A standard Ficoll-Paque protocol was used to isolate PBMCs from peripheral blood. Dynabeads CD4 and CD8 positive selection kits were used to isolate CD4 and CD8 T-cell fractions. TriZol was used to extract RNA from bulk PBMCs, from CD4 and CD8 fractions, and from dextramer-positive and dextramer-negative fractions. TCR cDNA was synthesized by 5'RACE template switching, which introduced a universal primer site and unique molecular identifiers. Priming of cDNA synthesis was performed from both the TCR alpha and TCR beta constant segments. Two PCR steps were used to amplify libraries, with sample barcodes and sequencing adapters being added in the second step. Libraries were sequenced on Illumina HiSeq 2500 (2x100 bp) or NovaSeq (2x150 bp). The paper's processing steps were these. MIGEC was used to demultiplex reads and collapse the reads into UMI consensus sequences, and MiXCR was used for V(D)J alignment. Vaccine-responding clonotypes were defined with edgeR using replicate PBMC samples, requiring FDR below 0.01 and a log2 fold change above 5 up to day 15. Each bulk clonotype was labeled CD4 or CD8 based on which sequenced repertoire, CD4 or CD8, contained the clonotype at higher abundance. TCRdb ran its own pipeline on the public reads, namely fastp trimming at Q25 and MiXCR clone calling, and kept in-frame beta chains. Every distinct CDR3 protein forms one entry, paired with its most common genes and DNA. In this record, the V and J calls reflect TCRdb's handling and not the investigators' own analysis. The sample table shows 27,000 or so distinct CDR3 sequences, and approximately 4.4% are seen once. Approximately 49% of the sample is taken by the ten largest.

This clonotype came up many times. Its antigen is still unknown. It has no much larger one-base neighbor in the sample; base qualities were not kept. From cysteine to phenylalanine, the CDR3 is 11 amino acids long. Only the CDR3 DNA stays, 33 bases, in frame from base 1. V is clipped by 0 bases and J by 7 bases, and the sequence between their germline boundaries is 4 bases long. For CDR1 and CDR2, the germline V gene (reference sequence) lists DFQATT and SNEGSKA. Here the sequenced sample was CD8+ T cells sorted from PBMCs, taken 5 days after the yellow fever booster vaccination. The TCR originated in a man aged 25 to 45 who received the YFV17D yellow fever vaccine. The sequence links TRBV20-1 to TRBJ2-1; confidence is insufficient to name the D gene. The CDR3 protein sequence reads: CSAREGNEQFF. DNA sequence: TGCAGTGCTAGAGAGGGGAATGAGCAGTTCTTC.